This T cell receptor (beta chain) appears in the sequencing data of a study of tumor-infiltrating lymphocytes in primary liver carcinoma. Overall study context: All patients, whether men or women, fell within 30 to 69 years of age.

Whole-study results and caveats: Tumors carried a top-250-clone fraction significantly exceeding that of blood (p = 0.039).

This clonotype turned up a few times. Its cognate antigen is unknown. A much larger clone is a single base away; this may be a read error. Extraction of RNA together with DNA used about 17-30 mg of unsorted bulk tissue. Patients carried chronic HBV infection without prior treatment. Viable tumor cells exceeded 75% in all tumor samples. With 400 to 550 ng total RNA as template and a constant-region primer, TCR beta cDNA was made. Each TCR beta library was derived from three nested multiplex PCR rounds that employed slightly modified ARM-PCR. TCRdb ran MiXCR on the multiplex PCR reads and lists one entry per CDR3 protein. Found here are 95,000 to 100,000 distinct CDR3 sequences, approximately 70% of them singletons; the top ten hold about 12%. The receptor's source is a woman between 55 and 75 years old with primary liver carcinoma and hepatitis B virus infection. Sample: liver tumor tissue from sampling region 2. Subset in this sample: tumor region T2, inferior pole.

DNA of the CDR3: TGCGCCAGCAGCAATCAGGGACTTCGCAACACCGGGGAGCTGTTTTTT. Translated, it gives CASSNQGLRNTGELFF. The rearrangement links TRBV4-1 to TRBJ2-2; D possibly corresponds to TRBD2 (6 bases). Germline CDR1 reads MGHRA; CDR2 reads YSYEKL. This CDR3 spans 16 amino acids. With 5 bases removed from V and 2 bases from J, the gap between germline ends came to 15 bases.